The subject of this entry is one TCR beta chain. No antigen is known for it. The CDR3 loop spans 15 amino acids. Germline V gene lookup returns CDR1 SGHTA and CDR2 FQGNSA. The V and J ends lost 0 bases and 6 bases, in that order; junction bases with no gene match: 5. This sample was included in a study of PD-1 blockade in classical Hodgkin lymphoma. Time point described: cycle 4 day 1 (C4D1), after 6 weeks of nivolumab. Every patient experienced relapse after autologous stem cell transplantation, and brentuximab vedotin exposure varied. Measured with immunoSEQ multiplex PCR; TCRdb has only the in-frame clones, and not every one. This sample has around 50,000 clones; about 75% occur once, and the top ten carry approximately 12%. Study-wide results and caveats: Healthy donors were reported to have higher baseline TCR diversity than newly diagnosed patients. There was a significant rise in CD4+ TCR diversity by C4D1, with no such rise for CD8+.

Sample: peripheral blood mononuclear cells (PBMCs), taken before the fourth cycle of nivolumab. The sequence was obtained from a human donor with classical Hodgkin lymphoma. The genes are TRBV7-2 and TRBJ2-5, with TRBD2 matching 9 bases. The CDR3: CASSLASGRTKTQYF. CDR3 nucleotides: TGTGCCAGCAGCTTAGCAAGCGGGAGGACGAAGACCCAGTACTTC.